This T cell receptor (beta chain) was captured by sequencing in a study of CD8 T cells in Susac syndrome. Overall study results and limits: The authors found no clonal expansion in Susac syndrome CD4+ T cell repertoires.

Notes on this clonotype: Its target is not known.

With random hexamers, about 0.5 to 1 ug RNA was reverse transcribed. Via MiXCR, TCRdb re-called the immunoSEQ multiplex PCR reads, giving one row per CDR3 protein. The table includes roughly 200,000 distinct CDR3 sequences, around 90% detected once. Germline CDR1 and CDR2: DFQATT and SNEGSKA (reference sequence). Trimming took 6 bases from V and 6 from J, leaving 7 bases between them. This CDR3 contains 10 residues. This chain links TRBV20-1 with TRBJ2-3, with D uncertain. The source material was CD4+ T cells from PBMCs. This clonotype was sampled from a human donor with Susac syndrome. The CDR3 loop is CSATRDTQYF. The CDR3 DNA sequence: TGCAGTGCCACCCGGGATACGCAGTATTTT.